The 20 T cell receptor beta chains below all came from one sample that was sequenced in a study of blood T cell repertoires in COVID-19. Data came from immunoSEQ multiplex PCR; TCRdb stores just in-frame clones and leaves some out. The data contain 250,000 to 350,000 clones, about 80% of them singletons. Specimen: peripheral blood. Receptor source: a person between 65 and 79 years old with COVID-19, enrolled during active disease.

The chain combines TRBV6-6 with TRBJ2-7; tentatively, D is TRBD2 (6 bases). V dropped 2 bases and J dropped 6 bases, with 11 bases sitting between them. Germline lookup yields CDR1 MNHNY and CDR2 SVGAGI (reference sequence). The CDR3 spans 13 residues. The CDR3 DNA reads as TGTGCCAGCAGTTACGAGGCGGGACTCGAGCAGTACTTC. Amino acid sequence: CASSYEAGLEQYF.

The chain employs TRBV12-3 or TRBV12-4 and TRBJ2-1; possibly TRBD2 for D (5 bases). This CDR3 spans 11 amino acids. The germline V and J ends were trimmed by 7 bases and 9 bases, with 10 bases remaining between them. CDR3 nucleotide sequence: TGTGCCAGCACACTAGTCGGTGAGCAGTTCTTC. This translates into CASTLVGEQFF.

This rearrangement joins TRBV19 to TRBJ2-7; D remains unclear. There are 13 residues in the CDR3. Trimming cost V 1 base and J 5 bases, with 9 bases left between them. Germline V gene sequence: CDR1 LNHDA, CDR2 SQIVND (reference sequence). CDR3 residues: CASSIGVVDEQYF. The CDR3 coding sequence is TGTGCCAGTAGTATAGGCGTGGTGGACGAGCAGTACTTC.

This clone is medium-sized within its sample. The rearrangement joins TRBV2 to TRBJ2-7, with D possibly being TRBD1 (5 bases). The CDR3 is 14 residues long. The V and J ends lost 1 base and 0 bases respectively, with 7 bases between them. Germline values: CDR1 SNHLY, CDR2 FYNNEI. The CDR3 region has the DNA TGTGCCAGCAGTGAAGGACAGATCTCCTACGAGCAGTACTTC. Translated, it gives CASSEGQISYEQYF.

The count of this clone is one. V usage is TRBV7-2 and J usage is TRBJ2-2, with TRBD1 matching over 7 bases. This CDR3 is 15 amino acids long. Looked up from germline, CDR1 is SGHTA and CDR2 is FQGNSA. J lost 0 bases, V lost 6 bases, and 4 bases had no gene match. The DNA of the CDR3 is TGTGCCAGCAGATTGGACAGGACGAACACCGGGGAGCTGTTTTTT. It yields the protein CASRLDRTNTGELFF. Based on the CDR3 plus reference TRBV7-2 and TRBJ2-2, the full variable domain is GAGVSQSPSNKVTEKGKDVELRCDPISGHTALYWYRQSLGQGLEFLIYFQGNSAPDKSGLPSDRFSAERTGGSVSTLTIQRTQQEDSAVYLCASRLDRTNTGELFFGEGSRLTVL.

This clone occurred once. The V call is TRBV20-1, the J call TRBJ2-3; D assignment may be TRBD1 or TRBD2 (5 bases each). There are 13 residues in the CDR3. V dropped 3 bases and J dropped 3 bases, with 10 bases sitting between them. CDR1 is DFQATT, CDR2 SNEGSKA, per germline (reference sequence). CDR3 protein: CSASEGRTDTQYF. DNA of the CDR3: TGCAGTGCTAGTGAGGGGAGAACAGATACGCAGTATTTT.

The rearrangement uses TRBV5-1 and TRBJ1-3; 10 nucleotides agree with TRBD1. Trimming at V came to 4 bases and at J to 2 bases, leaving 3 bases not matched to a gene. The CDR3 covers 15 residues. The germline gives CDR1 SGHRS, CDR2 YFSETQ. CDR3 sequence reads: CASSRDRGPGNTIYF. The CDR3 bases are TGCGCCAGCAGCCGAGACAGGGGGCCTGGAAACACCATATATTTT.

The chain is built from TRBV19 and TRBJ1-5; 8 positions agree with TRBD1. J gave up 6 bases and V 5 bases, and 6 bases lay outside the gene matches. The CDR3 sequence is 14 residues long. Germline V gene lookup returns CDR1 LNHDA and CDR2 SQIVND (reference sequence). The CDR3 spells CASSGTGGIQPQHF. CDR3 DNA sequence: TGTGCCAGTAGTGGAACAGGGGGAATTCAGCCCCAGCATTTT.

J is TRBJ2-1 and V is TRBV19; 7 nucleotides line up with TRBD1. CDR1 is LNHDA and CDR2 is SQIVND in the germline V gene (reference sequence). The CDR3 is 14 amino acids. J lost 6 bases, V lost 4 bases, and 6 bases had no gene match. CDR3 sequence: CASSRTGGGNEQFF. The CDR3 DNA reads TGTGCCAGTAGTAGGACAGGAGGCGGCAATGAGCAGTTCTTC.

The chain employs TRBV27 and TRBJ1-6, with D uncertain. V was shortened by 7 bases and J by 8 bases, with 9 bases between the two germline ends. This CDR3 comprises 12 residues. The germline V gene encodes CDR1 MNHEY and CDR2 SMNVEV (reference sequence). The CDR3: CASTDFHSPLHF. Here the CDR3 DNA reads TGTGCCAGCACAGACTTTCATTCACCCCTCCACTTT.

The chain joins TRBV9 to TRBJ2-3; D possibly corresponds to TRBD1 (5 bases). Looked up from germline, CDR1 is SGDLS and CDR2 is YYNGEE. V shed 2 bases and J shed 5 bases, with 15 bases lying between them. This CDR3 spans 15 amino acids. In DNA form, the CDR3 reads TGTGCCAGCAGCGTGCAAGCCCTGGGGCAAGATACGCAGTATTTT. Translated, it gives CASSVQALGQDTQYF.

The V gene is TRBV28, the J gene TRBJ2-3; D might be TRBD1 (5 bases). CDR3 length: 15 residues. V lost 5 bases to trimming and J lost 0 bases, with 12 bases between them. Germline assignment: CDR1 MDHEN and CDR2 SYDVKM. CDR3: CASSHSGASTDTQYF. Here the CDR3 DNA reads TGTGCCAGCAGTCACTCTGGGGCTAGCACAGATACGCAGTATTTT.

The chain uses TRBV7-9 and TRBJ2-7; 7 bases map to TRBD1. The CDR3 totals 11 residues. In germline, CDR1 is SEHNR, CDR2 FQNEAQ (reference sequence). Trimming at V came to 11 bases and at J to 6 bases, leaving 7 bases not matched to a gene. This chain's CDR3 is CAGQTGTEQYF. CDR3 sequence (DNA): TGTGCCGGACAGACAGGGACCGAGCAGTACTTC.

This clone is a singleton in its sample. The chain combines TRBV2 with TRBJ1-2, with 10 bases lining up with TRBD1. Germline V gene lookup returns CDR1 SNHLY and CDR2 FYNNEI. Trimming removed 6 bases from V and 2 bases from J; junction bases left unmatched: 6. This CDR3 region has 15 residues. The CDR3 DNA is TGTGCCAGCAGAGATGGACAGGGGGGAAACTATGGCTACACCTTC. Its translation: CASRDGQGGNYGYTF.

This chain uses TRBV21-1 with TRBJ2-7; TRBD2, the table's D call, lacks a check against the DNA. TRBV21-1 is termed a pseudogene. This CDR3 contains 16 residues. The CDR3 DNA is TGTGCCAGCAGCAGTCCGAGCGGGAGGGCGACCTACGAGCAGTACTTC. Residues: CASSSPSGRATYEQYF.

V usage is TRBV6-5 and J usage is TRBJ1-1; a weak D match, TRBD1 (6 bases). Germline lookup yields CDR1 MNHEY and CDR2 SVGAGI. The V end was cut by 6 bases, the J end by 2 bases, with 16 bases between. The CDR3 extends over 15 amino acids. The CDR3 sequence: CASSPGRGANTEAFF. CDR3 DNA: TGTGCCAGCAGCCCGGGACGGGGGGCTAACACTGAAGCTTTCTTT.

V usage is TRBV2 and J usage is TRBJ2-1; a possible D gene is TRBD1 (6 bases). V lost 6 bases and J 6 bases, leaving 18 bases between the germline ends. The CDR3 length is 15 residues. CDR1 and CDR2 (germline): SNHLY, FYNNEI. The CDR3 region is CASRAGQLLFNEQFF. DNA of the CDR3: TGTGCCAGCAGGGCTGGACAGTTGCTTTTCAATGAGCAGTTCTTC.

The chain is built from TRBV19 and TRBJ1-2; 12 bases are a match to TRBD1. The CDR3 runs 19 residues. Germline CDR1 is LNHDA and CDR2 is SQIVND (reference sequence). With V trimmed by 5 bases and J by 1 base, 14 bases remained unmatched. CDR3 coding DNA: TGTGCCAGTAGTTTAACTCCCGGGACAGGGGGCGGCCTTAACTATGGCTACACCTTC. This codes for CASSLTPGTGGGLNYGYTF.

This rearrangement joins TRBV7-9 to TRBJ1-1; D may be TRBD1 (6 bases). Germline-derived CDR1 and CDR2 are SEHNR and FQNEAQ (reference sequence). Trimming stripped 5 bases from V and 4 bases from J, with 11 bases between. CDR3 length equals 13 residues. In DNA form, the CDR3 reads TGTGCCAGCAGCACGACAGGAGGCACTGAAGCTTTCTTT. This gives the protein CASSTTGGTEAFF.

The chain couples TRBV27 to TRBJ1-2; TRBD1 agrees at 8 bases. The V segment lost 6 bases and the J segment 6 bases; nucleotides outside the gene matches: 9. Germline assignment: CDR1 MNHEY and CDR2 SMNVEV (reference sequence). The CDR3 sequence is 14 residues long. Here the CDR3 reads CASSRRTGFNGYTF. CDR3 sequence (DNA): TGTGCCAGCAGCCGTAGGACAGGGTTCAATGGCTACACCTTC.